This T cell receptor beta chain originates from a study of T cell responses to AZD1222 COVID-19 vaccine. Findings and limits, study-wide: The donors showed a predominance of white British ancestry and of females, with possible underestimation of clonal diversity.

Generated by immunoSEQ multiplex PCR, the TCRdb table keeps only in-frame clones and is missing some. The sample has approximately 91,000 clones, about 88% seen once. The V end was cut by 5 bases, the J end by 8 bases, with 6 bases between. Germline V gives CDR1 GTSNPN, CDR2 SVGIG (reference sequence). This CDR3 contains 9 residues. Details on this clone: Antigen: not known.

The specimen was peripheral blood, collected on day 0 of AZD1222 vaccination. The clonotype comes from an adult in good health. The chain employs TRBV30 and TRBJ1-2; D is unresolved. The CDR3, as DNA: TGTGCCTGGGGCATCGGCTACACCTTC. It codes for CAWGIGYTF.